The sequence of this T cell receptor (beta chain) was determined in a study of cytomegalovirus exposure and HLA in healthy donors. Whole-study results and caveats: Several of the most significant clusters appeared, in a later analysis, to be linked to common viral pathogens. Later work showed greater clonal expansion in HLA-associated TCR beta chains than in equally common others.

Germline V gene data show CDR1 as MNHNS and CDR2 as SASEGT. V lost 4 bases, J lost 7 bases, and 14 bases lay in between. The CDR3 consists of 13 residues. On this clone: Its antigen is currently unknown.

The PCR used 60 Vbeta and 13 Jbeta primers. Profiled with immunoSEQ multiplex PCR; TCRdb holds only in-frame clones, not every one. The sample holds about 130,000 clones, around 81% seen once. This TCR came from a woman between 45 and 65 years old in good health and CMV-seronegative. The rearrangement links TRBV6-1 to TRBJ2-7; possible D gene TRBD2, 6 bases. Material for sequencing was PBMCs. The CDR3 DNA sequence: TGTGCCAGCAGTGCGGCAGCGGGCTTGGAGCAGTACTTC. This gives the protein CASSAAAGLEQYF.